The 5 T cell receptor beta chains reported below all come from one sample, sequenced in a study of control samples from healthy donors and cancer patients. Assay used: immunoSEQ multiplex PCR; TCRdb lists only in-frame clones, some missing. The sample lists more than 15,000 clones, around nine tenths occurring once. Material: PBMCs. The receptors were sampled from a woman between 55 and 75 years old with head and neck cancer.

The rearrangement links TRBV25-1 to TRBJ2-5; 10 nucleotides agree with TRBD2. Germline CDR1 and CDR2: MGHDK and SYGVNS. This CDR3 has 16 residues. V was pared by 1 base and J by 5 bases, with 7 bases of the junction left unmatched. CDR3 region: CASSESASGSGETQYF. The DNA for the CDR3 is TGTGCCAGCAGTGAATCCGCTAGCGGGAGCGGGGAGACCCAGTACTTC. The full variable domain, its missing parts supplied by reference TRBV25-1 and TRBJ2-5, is EADIYQTPRYLVIGTGKKITLECSQTMGHDKMYWYQQDPGMELHLIHYSYGVNSTEKGDLSSESTVSRIRTEHFPLTLESARPSHTSQYLCASSESASGSGETQYFGPGTRLLVL.

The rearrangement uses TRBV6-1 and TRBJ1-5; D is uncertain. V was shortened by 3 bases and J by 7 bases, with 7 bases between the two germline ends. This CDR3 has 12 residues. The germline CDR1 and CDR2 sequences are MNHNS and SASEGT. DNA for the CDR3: TGTGCCAGCAGTGATCAGAGCCAGCCCCAGCATTTT. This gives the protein CASSDQSQPQHF.

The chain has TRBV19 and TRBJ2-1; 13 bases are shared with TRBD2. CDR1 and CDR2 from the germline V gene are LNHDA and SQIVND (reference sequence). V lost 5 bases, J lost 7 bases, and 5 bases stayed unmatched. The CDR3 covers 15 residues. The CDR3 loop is CASSRTSGSLNEQFF. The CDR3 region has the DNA TGTGCCAGTAGTCGGACTAGCGGGAGCCTAAATGAGCAGTTCTTC.

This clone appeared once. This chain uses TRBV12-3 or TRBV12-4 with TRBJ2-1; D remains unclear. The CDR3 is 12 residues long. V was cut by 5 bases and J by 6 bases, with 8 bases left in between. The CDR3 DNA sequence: TGTGCCAGCAGTCTATCAGTCAATGAGCAGTTCTTC. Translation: CASSLSVNEQFF.

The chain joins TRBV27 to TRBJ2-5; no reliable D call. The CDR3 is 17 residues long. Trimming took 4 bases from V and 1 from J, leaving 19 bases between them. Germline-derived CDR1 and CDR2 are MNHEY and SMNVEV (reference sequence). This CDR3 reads CASSSRQDGVIQETQYF. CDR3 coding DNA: TGTGCCAGCAGTTCCCGTCAGGACGGAGTCATCCAAGAGACCCAGTACTTC.